The present TCR beta chain was sequenced within a study of T cells in Graves' hyperthyroidism and ophthalmopathy. This CDR3 spans 16 amino acids. The V gene end was trimmed by 4 bases and the J gene end by 4 bases; junction bases not matched to a gene: 7. Germline V lookup: CDR1 MGHRA, CDR2 YSYEKL. Among ophthalmopathy patients, the Clinical Activity Score reached at least 3, the NOSPECS grade reached at least 4, and duration remained under 3 months. RNA transcripts provided the source from which TCR beta CDR3 regions were amplified. During a first-round RT-PCR of the TCR CDR3, the HTBI primer set was used. TCRdb analysed the multiplex PCR reads with MiXCR anew, one entry per CDR3 protein. The table has about 600,000 distinct CDR3 sequences, 12% to 15% seen once. This clonotype was seen a handful of times.

The chain joins TRBV4-1 to TRBJ2-1; TRBD2 agrees at 10 bases. The source material was blood. The sequence derives from a woman in her late teens or twenties with Graves' ophthalmopathy. Here the CDR3 reads CASSLISGRGYNEQFF. For the CDR3, the DNA is TGCGCCAGCAGCCTAATAAGCGGGAGGGGTTACAATGAGCAGTTCTTC.